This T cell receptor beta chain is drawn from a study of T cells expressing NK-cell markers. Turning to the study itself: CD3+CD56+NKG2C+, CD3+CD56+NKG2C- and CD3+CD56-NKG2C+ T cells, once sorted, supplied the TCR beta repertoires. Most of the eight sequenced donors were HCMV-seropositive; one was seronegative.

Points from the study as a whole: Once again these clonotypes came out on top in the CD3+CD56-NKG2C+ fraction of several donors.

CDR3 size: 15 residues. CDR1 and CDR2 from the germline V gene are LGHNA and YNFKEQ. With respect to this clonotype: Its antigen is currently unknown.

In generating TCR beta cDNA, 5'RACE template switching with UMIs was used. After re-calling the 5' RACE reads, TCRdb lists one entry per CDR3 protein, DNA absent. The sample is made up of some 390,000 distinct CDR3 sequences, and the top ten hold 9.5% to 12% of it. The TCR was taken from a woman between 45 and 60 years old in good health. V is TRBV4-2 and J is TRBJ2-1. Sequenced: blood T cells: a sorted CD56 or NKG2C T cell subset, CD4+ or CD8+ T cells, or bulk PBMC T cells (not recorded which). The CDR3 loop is CASSQEPRKAGEQFF.